One and the same sample provided the 30 T cell receptor beta chains below, sequenced in a study of T cell changes during pregnancy in multiple sclerosis. Here immunoSEQ multiplex PCR was the method, and the copy in TCRdb shows in-frame clones only, minus some. The table records tens of thousands of clones, around nine tenths of them present only once. The input for sequencing was peripheral blood, taken before pregnancy. These receptors were taken from a female donor with multiple sclerosis, enrolled in a pregnancy study.

V usage is TRBV6-4 and J usage is TRBJ1-2; 7 nucleotides align to TRBD1. Trimming took 6 bases from V and 0 from J; bases not matched to a gene: 4. The CDR3 runs to 14 residues. In germline, CDR1 is MRHNA, CDR2 SNTAGT. CDR3 sequence reads: CASRKQGPNYGYTF. CDR3 DNA: TGTGCCAGCAGAAAACAGGGGCCTAACTATGGCTACACCTTC.

V is TRBV19 and J is TRBJ1-4; no definite D call. Germline-derived CDR1 and CDR2 are LNHDA and SQIVND (reference sequence). The CDR3 covers 16 residues. Between the trimmed V and J ends, which lost 1 base and 3 bases, there was a span of 12 bases. CDR3 protein: CASSIGNSYSNEKLFF. Written as DNA, the CDR3 is TGTGCCAGTAGTATAGGCAACAGTTACTCTAATGAAAAACTGTTTTTT.

The genes are TRBV5-1 and TRBJ1-4; D is possibly TRBD1 (6 bases). The V gene's germline CDR1 is SGHRS and CDR2 YFSETQ. V lost 4 bases and J lost 5, with 12 bases in between. This CDR3 is 14 amino acids long. The CDR3 nucleotides are TGCGCCAGCAGCCTGGACAGCTCAAATGAAAAACTGTTTTTT. It translates to CASSLDSSNEKLFF. The whole variable domain, remainder taken from reference TRBV5-1 and TRBJ1-4, is KAGVTQTPRYLIKTRGQQVTLSCSPISGHRSVSWYQQTPGQGLQFLFEYFSETQRNKGNFPGRFSGRQFSNSRSEMNVSTLELGDSALYLCASSLDSSNEKLFFGSGTQLSVL.

J is TRBJ2-3 and V is TRBV2; possible D gene TRBD2, 5 bases. V lost 3 bases and J lost 2, with 12 bases in between. The CDR3 has 15 amino acids. CDR1 SNHLY and CDR2 FYNNEI come from the germline V gene. Written as DNA, the CDR3 is TGTGCCAGCAGTGAGGCCCGGACTTTCACAGATACGCAGTATTTT. Translated: CASSEARTFTDTQYF.

As concerns this clone: Germline and junction disagree at one end, which may indicate a read error. The chain is built from TRBV20-1 and TRBJ1-1, with 7 bases that match TRBD1. The germline V gene encodes CDR1 DFQATT and CDR2 SNEGSKA (reference sequence). This CDR3 is 11 amino acids long. The CDR3 region has the DNA TGCAGTGCCCTACAGGGGATCCTATGGGGTTTT. Translated: CSALQGILWGF.

The CDR3 is CASRGRGAKNIQYF. The CDR3 region has the DNA TGTGCCAGCAGAGGCAGGGGAGCCAAAAACATTCAGTACTTC. The chain employs TRBV27 and TRBJ2-4; D perhaps matches TRBD1 (6 bases). V was pared by 6 bases and J by 0 bases, with 9 bases between. CDR1 MNHEY and CDR2 SMNVEV come from the germline V gene (reference sequence). The CDR3 spans 14 residues.

This clone appeared once. The chain joins TRBV4-3 to TRBJ2-1; 8 nucleotides line up with TRBD1. The ends lost 4 bases at V and 6 bases at J; junction bases unmatched: 14. Germline V gene data show CDR1 as LGHNA and CDR2 as YSLEER. There are 17 residues in the CDR3. The CDR3 loop reads CASSPPWTGSGVNEQFF. The CDR3 nucleotides are TGCGCCAGCAGCCCCCCGTGGACAGGGTCGGGGGTCAATGAGCAGTTCTTC.

V and J are TRBV11-2 and TRBJ1-1; TRBD1 matches 9 bases. The germline gives CDR1 SGHAT, CDR2 FQNNGV. V gave up 5 bases and J gave up 4 bases; unmatched junction bases: 8. This CDR3 spans 15 amino acids. The CDR3 loop reads CASSGPGQGVTEAFF. CDR3 nucleotide sequence: TGTGCCAGCAGCGGGCCGGGACAGGGAGTCACTGAAGCTTTCTTT.

The rearrangement links TRBV7-9 to TRBJ1-1; the D is unclear. Trimming stripped 4 bases from V and 4 bases from J, with 10 bases between. The germline V gene has CDR1 SEHNR and CDR2 FQNEAQ (reference sequence). The CDR3 runs 13 residues. CDR3 region: CASSSGSFTEAFF. The CDR3 nucleotides are TGTGCCAGCAGCTCCGGGTCATTCACTGAAGCTTTCTTT. Drawing the rest from reference TRBV7-9 and TRBJ1-1, the complete variable domain is DTGVSQNPRHKITKRGQNVTFRCDPISEHNRLYWYRQTLGQGPEFLTYFQNEAQLEKSRLLSDRFSAERPKGSFSTLEIQRTEQGDSAMYLCASSSGSFTEAFFGQGTRLTVV.

CDR3 protein: CASSREGASDYGYTF. DNA for the CDR3: TGTGCCAGCTCCCGGGAGGGGGCTTCAGACTATGGCTACACCTTC. This chain links TRBV18 with TRBJ1-2; 7 bases are a match to TRBD1. This CDR3 contains 15 residues. V was clipped by 6 bases and J by 3 bases; unmatched bases: 10. In germline, CDR1 is KGHSH, CDR2 LQKENI.

The chain combines TRBV9 with TRBJ2-5; 7 nucleotides line up with TRBD1. Germline loops: CDR1 SGDLS, CDR2 YYNGEE. V shed 2 bases and J 5 bases; nucleotides not matched to a gene: 0. CDR3 size: 12 residues. The CDR3 loop is CASSVTGETQYF. The CDR3 coding sequence is TGTGCCAGCAGCGTGACAGGGGAGACCCAGTACTTC.

CDR3: CASSVGGQGFLHEQFF. The CDR3 coding sequence is TGTGCCAGCAGCGTAGGGGGACAGGGGTTTCTCCATGAGCAGTTCTTC. The chain is built from TRBV9 and TRBJ2-1, with TRBD1 matching 10 bases. The CDR3 has 16 residues. Germline lookup yields CDR1 SGDLS and CDR2 YYNGEE. Trimming took 0 bases from V and 8 from J; bases not matched to a gene: 8.

The genes are TRBV7-9 and TRBJ2-3; the D gene is possibly TRBD1 (6 bases). There are 15 residues in the CDR3. Trimming shortened V by 5 bases and J by 1 base, and 13 bases separated the two germline ends. The germline gives CDR1 SEHNR, CDR2 FQNEAQ (reference sequence). Written as DNA, the CDR3 is TGTGCCAGCAGCCTATACAGGGATGGCACAGATACGCAGTATTTT. Translated: CASSLYRDGTDTQYF.

The chain uses TRBV6-5 and TRBJ1-2; maybe TRBD1 (5 bases). Germline CDR1 reads MNHEY; CDR2 reads SVGAGI. Trimming left V 8 bases short and J 0 bases short, with 16 bases between. CDR3 length: 15 amino acids. CDR3 amino acids: CASLGGAHTNYGYTF. CDR3 coding DNA: TGTGCCAGCCTGGGGGGAGCACATACTAACTATGGCTACACCTTC.

The rearrangement links TRBV6-5 to TRBJ2-7; a possible D gene is TRBD2 (6 bases). This CDR3 spans 14 amino acids. V was clipped by 5 bases and J by 3 bases, with 14 bases between them. Germline CDR1 is MNHEY and CDR2 is SVGAGI. The CDR3 reads CASSPQDGGYEQYF. Written as DNA, the CDR3 is TGTGCCAGCAGTCCACAAGACGGGGGCTACGAGCAGTACTTC.

The J gene is TRBJ2-5, the V gene TRBV6-5, with a weak D call TRBD1 (5 bases). CDR1 and CDR2 (germline): MNHEY, SVGAGI. This CDR3 comprises 15 residues. V lost 7 bases and J 0 bases, leaving 15 bases between the germline ends. This chain's CDR3 is CASKLQGGYQETQYF. The CDR3 region has the DNA TGTGCCAGCAAGCTCCAGGGTGGATACCAAGAGACCCAGTACTTC.

The chain combines TRBV5-1 with TRBJ2-3; 8 positions match TRBD2. Trimming at V came to 1 base and at J to 6 bases, leaving 7 bases not matched to a gene. Germline CDR1 reads SGHRS; CDR2 reads YFSETQ. This CDR3 is built from 15 residues. The CDR3 DNA reads TGCGCCAGCAGCTTGAACCGGGGGGGCCAGGATACGCAGTATTTT. Amino acid sequence: CASSLNRGGQDTQYF.

This chain uses TRBV19 with TRBJ1-1; D is possibly TRBD1 (5 bases). Germline CDR1 LNHDA, CDR2 SQIVND (reference sequence). The CDR3 is 12 amino acids. The V gene lost 5 bases and the J gene lost 6 bases, with 10 bases spanning the gap. CDR3 coding DNA: TGTGCCAGTAGTTCAGGGATTGCTGAAGCTTTCTTT. It is translated as CASSSGIAEAFF.

The rearrangement joins TRBV7-2 to TRBJ1-2, with D possibly TRBD1 on 6 matching bases. CDR3 length: 13 residues. Germline V gene data show CDR1 as SGHTA and CDR2 as FQGNSA. V was cut by 1 base and J by 4 bases, with 7 bases left in between. The CDR3 sequence: CASSLGTAYGYTF. For the CDR3, the DNA is TGTGCCAGCAGCTTAGGGACAGCCTATGGCTACACCTTC.

The chain is built from TRBV4-2 and TRBJ2-5, with 10 bases identical to TRBD2. Germline CDR1 LGHNA, CDR2 YNFKEQ. The CDR3 contains 16 residues. Trimming at V came to 0 bases and at J to 1 base, leaving 2 bases not matched to a gene. For the CDR3, the DNA is TGTGCCAGCAGCCAAGAGACTAGCGGGCCCCAAGAGACCCAGTACTTC. Translated, it gives CASSQETSGPQETQYF.

The chain uses TRBV11-3 and TRBJ2-2; 10 nucleotides agree with TRBD2. Trimming cost V 3 bases and J 5 bases; bases outside gene matches: 3. Germline CDR1 SGHNT, CDR2 YENEEA. The CDR3 loop spans 15 amino acids. Written as DNA, the CDR3 is TGTGCCAGCAGCTTGCTAGCGGGGGCTACCGGGGAGCTGTTTTTT. Translated: CASSLLAGATGELFF.

The chain is built from TRBV19 and TRBJ2-3, with 9 bases aligning to TRBD2. The CDR3 extends over 14 amino acids. Germline V lookup: CDR1 LNHDA, CDR2 SQIVND (reference sequence). V lost 6 bases to trimming and J lost 2 bases; unmatched junction nucleotides: 3. In DNA, the CDR3 is TGTGCCAGTAGCCGACTAGCGGCCACAGATACGCAGTATTTT. Encoded protein: CASSRLAATDTQYF.

This chain links TRBV10-2 with TRBJ2-5, with 9 bases fitting TRBD1. Judging by the DNA end, TRBJ2-7 fits better; the J call may be wrong. Germline-derived CDR1 and CDR2 are WSHSY and SAAADI. The CDR3 covers 14 residues. The CDR3 spells CASSVSGTGNEQYF. CDR3 nucleotide sequence: TGCGCCAGCTCTGTATCCGGGACAGGGAACGAGCAGTACTTC.

This clone showed up just once. The chain is built from TRBV6-6 and TRBJ1-3; no firm D call. V was trimmed by 7 bases and J by 0 bases, leaving 13 bases between them. Germline CDR1 MNHNY, CDR2 SVGAGI (reference sequence). CDR3 length equals 15 residues. The CDR3, as DNA: TGTGCCAGCATAGTACAGACTAGCTCTGGAAACACCATATATTTT. Protein product: CASIVQTSSGNTIYF.

Concerning this clone: One junction end does not reproduce the germline sequence, and a read error may be involved. The rearrangement links TRBV7-7 to TRBJ2-5; 11 bases agree with TRBD2. The CDR3 totals 13 residues. In germline, CDR1 is SSHAT, CDR2 FNYEAQ (reference sequence). The CDR3 loop is CASSPLAGGTQYF. The CDR3 DNA reads as TGTGCTAGCAGCCCCCTAGCGGGGGGGACCCAGTACTTC.

This clone was picked up one time. The chain carries TRBV6-1 and TRBJ1-4, with TRBD1 matching over 7 bases. The trim removed 4 bases at V and 8 bases at J, leaving 10 bases unmatched. The germline V gene encodes CDR1 MNHNS and CDR2 SASEGT. CDR3 size: 15 residues. The CDR3 DNA is TGTGCCAGCAGTGTTCGACAGGGAAAAGGGGAAAAACTGTTTTTT. Translated, it gives CASSVRQGKGEKLFF.

CDR3 loop: CSVLRTGWDYGYTF. For the CDR3, the DNA is TGCAGCGTTCTTAGGACAGGGTGGGACTATGGCTACACCTTC. The chain combines TRBV29-1 with TRBJ1-2; TRBD1 aligns across 8 bases. In germline, CDR1 is SQVTM, CDR2 ANQGSEA. Germline trimming cut 5 bases from V and 3 bases from J; bases unmatched to any gene: 8. There are 14 residues in the CDR3.

This clone was counted a single time. V usage is TRBV9 and J usage is TRBJ2-7; D uncertain. Trimming left V 0 bases short and J 7 bases short, with 14 bases between. CDR1 is SGDLS, CDR2 YYNGEE, per germline. This CDR3 has 14 residues. The CDR3 sequence is CASSVVATDGEQYF. The CDR3 nucleotides are TGTGCCAGCAGCGTAGTGGCGACCGACGGGGAGCAGTACTTC.

The chain links TRBV9 to TRBJ1-2; the match to TRBD1 covers 8 bases. The CDR3 has 16 residues. J lost 0 bases, V lost 0 bases, and 4 bases had no gene match. Germline CDR1 reads SGDLS; CDR2 reads YYNGEE. CDR3 bases: TGTGCCAGCAGCGTAGTGGGACAGGCGACTAACTATGGCTACACCTTC. Translating it yields CASSVVGQATNYGYTF.

This chain joins TRBV30 and TRBJ1-2; the match to TRBD1 covers 7 bases. After removal of 0 bases from V and 8 bases from J, the junction contained 6 bases not matched to a gene. This CDR3 comprises 13 residues. The germline V gene has CDR1 GTSNPN and CDR2 SVGIG (reference sequence). This CDR3 reads CAWSVRQGRGYTF. The CDR3 bases are TGTGCCTGGAGTGTACGACAGGGTAGGGGCTACACCTTC.